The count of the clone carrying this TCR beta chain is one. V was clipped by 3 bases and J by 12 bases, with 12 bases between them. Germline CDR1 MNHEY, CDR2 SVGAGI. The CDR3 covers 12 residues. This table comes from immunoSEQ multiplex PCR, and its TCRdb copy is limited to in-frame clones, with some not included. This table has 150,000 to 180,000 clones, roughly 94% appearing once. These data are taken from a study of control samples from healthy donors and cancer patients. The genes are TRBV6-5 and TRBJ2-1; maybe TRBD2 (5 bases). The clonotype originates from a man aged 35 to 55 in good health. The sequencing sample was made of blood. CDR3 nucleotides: TGTGCCAGCAGTTATGGTAAGGGAGTGCAGTTCTTC. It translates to CASSYGKGVQFF.